Following are 29 T cell receptor beta chains from one sample sequenced in a study of T cells in localized non-small cell lung cancer. TCRdb's table, derived via immunoSEQ multiplex PCR, lists solely in-frame clones and lacks some. The data hold roughly 38,000 clones, with roughly 89% observed a single time. The sequences come from peripheral blood mononuclear cells, collected before any cancer treatment. Receptors originate from a male donor at least 60 years old with stage II lung adenocarcinoma.

This chain connects TRBV6-1 to TRBJ2-3; 9 bases line up with TRBD2. Unmatched junction bases numbered 11, after V lost 3 bases and J lost 4 bases. CDR3 size: 17 residues. CDR1 and CDR2 (germline): MNHNS, SASEGT. CDR3 loop: CASSDESSGVGADTQYF. The CDR3 coding sequence is TGTGCCAGCAGTGATGAGTCTAGCGGGGTGGGGGCAGATACGCAGTATTTT.

This clone was seen a single time. V and J are TRBV5-4 and TRBJ1-1; D is undetermined. The CDR3 loop spans 16 amino acids. Germline CDR1 reads SGHNT; CDR2 reads YYREEE (reference sequence). The V end lost 5 bases, the J end lost 2 bases, and 19 bases lay between the germline ends. DNA of the CDR3: TGTGCCAGCAGTAGCCTTTCCCCGGGGTCAAACACTGAAGCTTTCTTT. It translates to CASSSLSPGSNTEAFF.

V and J are TRBV19 and TRBJ1-2; weak D call: TRBD1 (5 bases). CDR3 size: 16 residues. Germline V gene sequence: CDR1 LNHDA, CDR2 SQIVND (reference sequence). V was trimmed by 5 bases and J by 4 bases, leaving 20 bases between them. CDR3: CASSPGTGFSFYGYTF. The CDR3 coding sequence is TGTGCCAGTAGTCCCGGGACGGGGTTTTCCTTCTATGGCTACACCTTC.

The chain employs TRBV19 and TRBJ2-5, with D possibly matching TRBD1 (5 bases). The CDR3 has 14 amino acids. Trimming cost V 7 bases and J 5 bases, with 17 bases left between them. CDR1 and CDR2 (germline): LNHDA, SQIVND (reference sequence). This chain's CDR3 is CASNRWGSGETQYF. The CDR3 DNA is TGTGCCAGTAATCGGTGGGGCTCCGGGGAGACCCAGTACTTC.

V gene TRBV2 combines with J gene TRBJ1-5, with D possibly TRBD1 on 5 matching bases. Trimming removed 7 bases from V and 3 bases from J, with 13 bases in between. CDR1 and CDR2 from the germline V gene are SNHLY and FYNNEI. The CDR3 sequence is 14 residues long. The CDR3 region is CASMKDGTNQPQHF. The CDR3 coding sequence is TGTGCCAGCATGAAGGACGGGACCAATCAGCCCCAGCATTTT.

This clone was found once. The chain joins TRBV9 to TRBJ2-7; D remains ambiguous. The CDR3 is 13 amino acids. V lost 0 bases, J lost 6 bases, and 10 bases lay in between. From germline, CDR1 is SGDLS and CDR2 YYNGEE. The CDR3, as DNA: TGTGCCAGCAGCGTAGTCGATCGGAGCGAGCAGTACTTC. As protein: CASSVVDRSEQYF.

This clone was counted between two and nine times. The junction differs from germline at one of its ends, possibly a read error. V usage is TRBV2 and J usage is TRBJ2-7, with TRBD1 matching 8 bases. The CDR3 is 14 residues long. Germline V gene lookup returns CDR1 SNHLY and CDR2 FYNNEI. In DNA, the CDR3 is TGTGCCAGCAGTGAACTAGGACAGGGATACGGGCAGTACTTC. Translation: CASSELGQGYGQYF.

V usage is TRBV7-2 and J usage is TRBJ1-3; the D is unclear. There are 15 residues in the CDR3. Per germline, CDR1 SGHTA and CDR2 FQGNSA. The ends were cut back, 2 bases at V and 2 bases at J, with 10 bases in the middle. CDR3 residues: CASSLSTPTGNTIYF. CDR3 sequence (DNA): TGTGCCAGCAGCTTATCCACCCCCACTGGAAACACCATATATTTT.

V and J are TRBV7-9 and TRBJ2-3, with no clear D. V shed 3 bases and J shed 4 bases, with 20 bases lying between them. CDR3 size: 17 residues. Germline CDR1 and CDR2: SEHNR and FQNEAQ (reference sequence). The chain's CDR3 is CASSLSIGERTPDTQYF. The CDR3, as DNA: TGTGCCAGCAGCTTGAGTATAGGAGAAAGGACCCCAGATACGCAGTATTTT.

The chain links TRBV6-1 to TRBJ1-5, with unresolved D. Deletions cut 4 bases from V and 0 bases from J, with 13 bases between. This CDR3 region has 16 residues. Looked up from germline, CDR1 is MNHNS and CDR2 is SASEGT. The CDR3 here is CASSGQAVYSNQPQHF. The CDR3 bases are TGTGCCAGCAGTGGGCAGGCAGTGTATAGCAATCAGCCCCAGCATTTT.

This clone was observed a handful of times. CDR3 nucleotide sequence: TGTGCCAGCATCAGGGACAGAGACTATGGCTACACCTTC. It is translated as CASIRDRDYGYTF. The J gene is TRBJ1-2, the V gene TRBV6-1; 7 nucleotides line up with TRBD1. The CDR3 is 13 residues long. In germline, CDR1 is MNHNS, CDR2 SASEGT. Unmatched junction bases numbered 5, after V lost 7 bases and J lost 3 bases.

There are a few counts of this clone. J is TRBJ2-2 and V is TRBV6-1, with a weak D call TRBD2 (5 bases). CDR3 length equals 12 residues. In germline, CDR1 is MNHNS, CDR2 SASEGT. V was trimmed by 11 bases and J by 4 bases, leaving 11 bases between them. CDR3 sequence: CAAGFGTGELFF. Written as DNA, the CDR3 is TGTGCCGCGGGCTTCGGCACCGGGGAGCTGTTTTTT.

The rearrangement joins TRBV7-3 to TRBJ1-3; 7 nucleotides line up with TRBD1. The germline V gene encodes CDR1 SGHTA and CDR2 FQGTGA. After removal of 5 bases from V and 2 bases from J, the junction contained 3 bases not matched to a gene. The CDR3 has 14 amino acids. CDR3 nucleotide sequence: TGTGCCAGCAGCCTTACAGGGGCTGGAAACACCATATATTTT. The encoded protein is CASSLTGAGNTIYF. The full variable domain, with the rest looked up from reference TRBV7-3 and TRBJ1-3, is GAGVSQTPSNKVTEKGKYVELRCDPISGHTALYWYRQSLGQGPEFLIYFQGTGAADDSGLPNDRFFAVRPEGSVSTLKIQRTERGDSAVYLCASSLTGAGNTIYFGEGSWLTVV.

This chain connects TRBV7-9 to TRBJ2-3, with 9 positions matching TRBD1. The length of the CDR3 is 16 residues. V shed 3 bases and J 4 bases; nucleotides not matched to a gene: 8. CDR1 is SEHNR and CDR2 is FQNEAQ in the germline V gene (reference sequence). CDR3 bases: TGTGCCAGCAGCTTCCCCGGGACAGGGCGCGCAGATACGCAGTATTTT. Protein product: CASSFPGTGRADTQYF.

This clone was detected only once. The chain joins TRBV10-2 to TRBJ1-1; D is undetermined. Germline V gives CDR1 WSHSY, CDR2 SAAADI. With 6 bases removed from V and 0 bases from J, the gap between germline ends came to 8 bases. This CDR3 has 13 residues. For the CDR3, the DNA is TGCGCCAGCAGCGCAGCACTGAACACTGAAGCTTTCTTT. It encodes CASSAALNTEAFF.

CDR3 nucleotides: TGCGCCAGCAGCCCGGGGCCCAACACTGAAGCTTTCTTT. Translation: CASSPGPNTEAFF. This chain connects TRBV5-1 to TRBJ1-1; the D gene is possibly TRBD1 (5 bases). V was pared by 4 bases and J by 2 bases, with 9 bases between. This CDR3 is built from 13 residues. In germline, CDR1 is SGHRS, CDR2 YFSETQ. Full variable domain (outside the CDR3, taken from reference TRBV5-1 and TRBJ1-1): KAGVTQTPRYLIKTRGQQVTLSCSPISGHRSVSWYQQTPGQGLQFLFEYFSETQRNKGNFPGRFSGRQFSNSRSEMNVSTLELGDSALYLCASSPGPNTEAFFGQGTRLTVV.

This chain uses TRBV30 with TRBJ1-1, with TRBD1 matching over 8 bases. The CDR3 covers 12 residues. J was trimmed by 9 bases and V by 3 bases; bases with no gene match: 6. Germline values: CDR1 GTSNPN, CDR2 SVGIG (reference sequence). CDR3 nucleotide sequence: TGTGCCTGGAGACTCGGACAGGGAAAAGCTTTCTTT. Its translation: CAWRLGQGKAFF.

As regards this clone: The junction departs from germline at one end; a sequencing error may be responsible. The chain joins TRBV5-1 to TRBJ1-1, with 7 bases identical to TRBD1. The CDR3 is made up of 15 amino acids. Germline V lookup: CDR1 SGHRS, CDR2 YFSETQ. CDR3 protein: CASGLAGGQRVEAFF. CDR3 nucleotides: TGCGCCAGCGGCTTGGCCGGGGGACAGAGGGTCGAAGCTTTCTTT.

The genes are TRBV30 and TRBJ1-1, with 7 bases aligning to TRBD1. The germline CDR1 and CDR2 sequences are GTSNPN and SVGIG (reference sequence). J lost 5 bases, V lost 0 bases, and 12 bases had no gene match. The CDR3 extends over 16 amino acids. The CDR3, as DNA: TGTGCCTGGAGTGTCACCCGGACAGGAGTAATTACTGAAGCTTTCTTT. It is translated as CAWSVTRTGVITEAFF. The whole variable domain, remainder taken from reference TRBV30 and TRBJ1-1, is SQTIHQWPATLVQPVGSPLSLECTVEGTSNPNLYWYRQAAGRGLQLLFYSVGIGQISSEVPQNLSASRPQDRQFILSSKKLLLSDSGFYLCAWSVTRTGVITEAFFGQGTRLTVV.

CDR3 bases: TGTGCCAGCAGCTCTCACAGGGAGGCCGGGGAGCTGTTTTTT. It is translated as CASSSHREAGELFF. The V and J genes are TRBV7-3 and TRBJ2-2; D may match TRBD1 or TRBD2 (6 bases each). This CDR3 is built from 14 residues. Germline CDR1 is SGHTA and CDR2 is FQGTGA. V was pared by 4 bases and J by 6 bases, with 12 bases between.

The chain uses TRBV6-6 and TRBJ2-1, with D unclear. The CDR3 is 13 amino acids. Germline V lookup: CDR1 MNHNY, CDR2 SVGAGI (reference sequence). The V end lost 8 bases, the J end lost 3 bases, and 11 bases lay between the germline ends. CDR3: CASSRTVYNEQFF. The CDR3 DNA reads TGTGCCAGCTCTCGGACGGTCTACAATGAGCAGTTCTTC.

The chain has TRBV7-8 and TRBJ2-2; TRBD1 matches 10 bases. Germline CDR1 is SGHVS and CDR2 is FQNEAQ. This CDR3 has 15 amino acids. V dropped 5 bases and J dropped 4; count of bases not matched to a gene: 4. DNA of the CDR3: TGTGCCAGCAGCATACGGGACAGGGGCACCGGGGAGCTGTTTTTT. Translating it yields CASSIRDRGTGELFF.

Here the CDR3 DNA reads TGTGCCAGCCGAGGGGGTACAAATGAAAAACTGTTTTTT. This gives the protein CASRGGTNEKLFF. The genes are TRBV6-6 and TRBJ1-4; possible D gene TRBD1, 6 bases. CDR3 length: 13 amino acids. V lost 8 bases to trimming and J lost 5 bases, with 12 bases between them. Germline loops: CDR1 MNHNY, CDR2 SVGAGI (reference sequence).

The chain combines TRBV6-1 with TRBJ2-7, with D possibly being TRBD2 (8 bases). Between the trimmed V and J ends, which lost 1 base and 5 bases, there was a span of 12 bases. The germline V gene has CDR1 MNHNS and CDR2 SASEGT. This CDR3 contains 14 residues. The CDR3 DNA reads as TGTGCCAGCAGTGAAGGCGGGGGGACAGACGAGCAGTACTTC. Translated, it gives CASSEGGGTDEQYF.

The rearrangement joins TRBV18 to TRBJ2-5, with 7 nucleotides matching TRBD1. The CDR3 consists of 14 residues. The germline CDR1 and CDR2 sequences are KGHSH and LQKENI. The V and J ends lost 6 bases and 5 bases, in that order; junction bases with no gene match: 9. The CDR3 nucleotides read TGTGCCAGCTCCCCCCCGGGACAGCGGGAGACCCAGTACTTC. Encoded protein: CASSPPGQRETQYF. Using reference TRBV18 and TRBJ2-5 for the parts outside the CDR3, the full variable domain is NAGVMQNPRHLVRRRGQEARLRCSPMKGHSHVYWYRQLPEEGLKFMVYLQKENIIDESGMPKERFSAEFPKEGPSILRIQQVVRGDSAAYFCASSPPGQRETQYFGPGTRLLVL.

This sequence joins TRBV21-1 and TRBJ1-2; the D call of TRBD1 is as the table states it, not checked on the DNA. TRBV21-1 is termed a pseudogene. The length of the CDR3 is 16 residues. The CDR3: CASSKVGDRGGDGYTF. The CDR3, as DNA: TGTGCCAGCAGCAAAGTAGGGGACAGGGGAGGGGATGGCTACACCTTC.

The chain links TRBV5-1 to TRBJ2-5; D gene ambiguous. This CDR3 is 15 amino acids long. The germline gives CDR1 SGHRS, CDR2 YFSETQ. The germline V and J ends were trimmed by 1 base and 5 bases, with 15 bases remaining between them. CDR3 nucleotides: TGCGCCAGCAGCTTGATTGCTTCGGTCGGGGAGACCCAGTACTTC. Translated, it gives CASSLIASVGETQYF.

The chain links TRBV5-1 to TRBJ1-1; D ambiguous. With 2 bases removed from V and 11 bases from J, the gap between germline ends came to 19 bases. The CDR3 loop spans 14 amino acids. The germline CDR1 and CDR2 sequences are SGHRS and YFSETQ. The CDR3 reads CASSFQSGVRWAFF. The CDR3 DNA sequence: TGCGCCAGCAGCTTTCAATCGGGCGTCCGTTGGGCTTTCTTT.

The V gene is TRBV4-1, the J gene TRBJ1-4; TRBD1 might be the D (6 bases). V was clipped by 3 bases and J by 10 bases, with 24 bases between them. The CDR3 consists of 17 residues. Looked up from germline, CDR1 is MGHRA and CDR2 is YSYEKL. CDR3 bases: TGCGCCAGCAGCCAGGTGGGAGGCAGGACAATCAGGGGAAAACTGTTTTTT. It yields the protein CASSQVGGRTIRGKLFF.